Each of the 32 T cell receptor beta chains below was sequenced from the same sample in a study of T cell responses to AZD1222 COVID-19 vaccine. The repertoire was sequenced with immunoSEQ multiplex PCR; TCRdb's copy has only in-frame clones and lacks some. In the table there are about 88,000 clones, around 90% of which are singletons. Sequenced here: peripheral blood, sampled 28 days after the second AZD1222 dose. The receptors originated from an adult who received the AZD1222 COVID-19 vaccine.

The rearrangement links TRBV19 to TRBJ1-1; TRBD1 matches at 7 bases. This CDR3 spans 14 amino acids. The junction had 5 bases not matched to a gene; V was cut back by 7 bases and J by 0 bases. Germline V gene lookup returns CDR1 LNHDA and CDR2 SQIVND (reference sequence). CDR3 sequence (DNA): TGTGCCAGTACCTTACAGGGGATGAACACTGAAGCTTTCTTT. Amino acids: CASTLQGMNTEAFF. Full variable domain (outside the CDR3, taken from reference TRBV19 and TRBJ1-1): DGGITQSPKYLFRKEGQNVTLSCEQNLNHDAMYWYRQDPGQGLRLIYYSQIVNDFQKGDIAEGYSVSREKKESFPLTVTSAQKNPTAFYLCASTLQGMNTEAFFGQGTRLTVV.

The chain uses TRBV30 and TRBJ2-2; TRBD2 matches at 12 bases. CDR1 is GTSNPN and CDR2 is SVGIG in the germline V gene (reference sequence). J was trimmed by 7 bases and V by 2 bases; bases with no gene match: 5. This CDR3 spans 15 amino acids. The CDR3 nucleotides are TGTGCCTGGAGTATCCTAGCGGGGGGGCTCGGGGAGCTGTTTTTT. It codes for CAWSILAGGLGELFF.

The gene calls are TRBV9 and TRBJ1-1; the D gene is possibly TRBD1 (5 bases). CDR3 length: 15 residues. Germline CDR1 SGDLS, CDR2 YYNGEE. V shed 0 bases and J shed 0 bases, with 9 bases lying between them. The DNA of the CDR3 is TGTGCCAGCAGCGTAGGTGGGGCCTTGAACACTGAAGCTTTCTTT. This encodes CASSVGGALNTEAFF.

This clone appeared once. This chain uses TRBV7-9 with TRBJ1-1; 8 bases are a match to TRBD1. The CDR3 runs to 16 residues. V gave up 2 bases and J gave up 1 base; unmatched junction bases: 6. Germline V gene lookup returns CDR1 SEHNR and CDR2 FQNEAQ (reference sequence). Here the CDR3 DNA reads TGTGCCAGCAGCTTATTGGACAGGGTGGGGAACACTGAAGCTTTCTTT. Its protein is CASSLLDRVGNTEAFF. Supplemented by reference TRBV7-9 and TRBJ1-1, the full variable domain reads DTGVSQNPRHKITKRGQNVTFRCDPISEHNRLYWYRQTLGQGPEFLTYFQNEAQLEKSRLLSDRFSAERPKGSFSTLEIQRTEQGDSAMYLCASSLLDRVGNTEAFFGQGTRLTVV.

The chain employs TRBV4-2 and TRBJ2-3, with 14 bases fitting TRBD2. The J segment lost 6 bases and the V segment lost 6 bases, leaving 17 bases of the junction unmatched. Looked up from germline, CDR1 is LGHNA and CDR2 is YNFKEQ. This CDR3 has 19 amino acids. CDR3 region: CASSPGTSGGNLHLDTQYF. The DNA of the CDR3 is TGTGCCAGCAGTCCCGGGACTAGCGGGGGAAATCTACATTTGGATACGCAGTATTTT.

The V and J genes are TRBV10-1 and TRBJ2-7; a weak D match, TRBD1 (7 bases). CDR1 and CDR2 (germline): WNHNN, SYGVQD (reference sequence). This CDR3 region has 14 residues. V lost 4 bases, J lost 6 bases, and 16 bases lay in between. CDR3 DNA: TGCGCCAGCAGTGCGAGCAGGGGGGCTGGCGAGCAGTACTTC. Translation gives CASSASRGAGEQYF.

V gene TRBV6-5 combines with J gene TRBJ2-2, with D possibly called TRBD1 or TRBD2 (5 bases each). Trimming took off 6 bases at V and 0 bases at J, with 11 bases between the two ends. The CDR3 extends over 15 amino acids. Germline assignment: CDR1 MNHEY and CDR2 SVGAGI. This chain's CDR3 is CASRPGPTNTGELFF. Here the CDR3 DNA reads TGTGCCAGCAGACCGGGACCGACGAACACCGGGGAGCTGTTTTTT.

CDR3 amino acids: CASSPRGLAGVSYNEQFF. DNA of the CDR3: TGTGCCAGCAGCCCCCGTGGACTAGCGGGGGTATCATACAATGAGCAGTTCTTC. The chain carries TRBV5-4 and TRBJ2-1; 13 bases align to TRBD2. Germline V gene data show CDR1 as SGHNT and CDR2 as YYREEE (reference sequence). The CDR3 runs 18 residues. The V and J ends lost 4 bases and 4 bases, in that order; junction bases with no gene match: 11.

The rearrangement joins TRBV18 to TRBJ1-5; D might be TRBD1 (5 bases). The CDR3 has 14 residues. V gave up 4 bases and J gave up 10 bases, with 17 bases separating them. Per germline, CDR1 KGHSH and CDR2 LQKENI. CDR3 residues: CASSQGLPGGPQHF. CDR3 coding DNA: TGTGCCAGCTCACAGGGGCTACCTGGCGGACCCCAGCATTTT.

The chain links TRBV27 to TRBJ2-7; 11 bases align to TRBD1. After removal of 6 bases from V and 6 bases from J, the junction contained 7 bases not matched to a gene. Germline assignment: CDR1 MNHEY and CDR2 SMNVEV (reference sequence). The CDR3 consists of 14 residues. The CDR3 loop is CASRPGQGAGEQYF. CDR3 bases: TGTGCCAGCAGACCAGGACAGGGGGCGGGCGAGCAGTACTTC.

In its sample, this clone was seen a few times. The chain carries TRBV19 and TRBJ2-5, with TRBD1 matching 11 bases. With 6 bases clipped from V and 3 bases from J, the junction kept 12 bases outside the gene matches. Germline-derived CDR1 and CDR2 are LNHDA and SQIVND (reference sequence). The CDR3 has 17 residues. In DNA, the CDR3 is TGTGCCAGTAGCTCGGACAGGGGGCATATGAAAGAAGAGACCCAGTACTTC. Encoded protein: CASSSDRGHMKEETQYF.

This clone was picked up a small number of times. In the same sample, other DNA sequences code for this CDR3. This chain uses TRBV2 with TRBJ1-5; TRBD1 agrees at 7 bases. CDR3 length: 14 amino acids. J was trimmed by 2 bases and V by 4 bases; bases with no gene match: 2. CDR1 and CDR2 (germline): SNHLY, FYNNEI. Written as DNA, the CDR3 is TGTGCCAGCAGTGGGACAGGTGGCAATCAGCCCCAGCATTTT. Its protein is CASSGTGGNQPQHF.

This chain connects TRBV6-5 to TRBJ2-5; D gene uncertain. Germline CDR1 reads MNHEY; CDR2 reads SVGAGI. The CDR3 spans 13 residues. The germline V and J ends were trimmed by 5 bases and 1 base, with 8 bases remaining between them. The CDR3 is CASSHGIQETQYF. The DNA of the CDR3 is TGTGCCAGCAGTCACGGTATCCAAGAGACCCAGTACTTC.

The chain uses TRBV6-5 and TRBJ1-1; no clear D. This CDR3 has 11 amino acids. In germline, CDR1 is MNHEY, CDR2 SVGAGI. V was cut by 6 bases and J by 7 bases, with 9 bases left in between. In DNA, the CDR3 is TGTGCCAGCAGAGGCTGGGGTGAAGCTTTCTTT. Its protein product is CASRGWGEAFF.

The J gene is TRBJ1-4, the V gene TRBV21-1. TRBV21-1 is flagged as a pseudogene. This CDR3 is 14 amino acids long. The CDR3 sequence: CASSKSGSGEKLFF. DNA for the CDR3: TGTGCCAGCAGCAAATCGGGGTCTGGTGAAAAACTGTTTTTT.

V is TRBV7-4 and J is TRBJ1-5; 8 nucleotides line up with TRBD1. V lost 1 base, J lost 7 bases, and 15 bases stayed unmatched. The germline gives CDR1 SGHVT, CDR2 SQSDAQ. This CDR3 is 18 amino acids long. DNA of the CDR3: TGTGCCAGCAGCTTAGGAGGGGCGGACAGGGCCTTTGTCCAGCCCCAGCATTTT. It encodes CASSLGGADRAFVQPQHF.

V is TRBV30 and J is TRBJ1-2, with D possibly matching TRBD1 (6 bases). The V end lost 7 bases, the J end lost 0 bases, and 15 bases lay between the germline ends. The CDR3 runs 14 residues. Germline-derived CDR1 and CDR2 are GTSNPN and SVGIG (reference sequence). CDR3 nucleotides: TGTGCCTACGCGGGACACCTTACTAACTATGGCTACACCTTC. This translates into CAYAGHLTNYGYTF.

This clone has a single count. The chain couples TRBV6-5 to TRBJ1-2; weak D call: TRBD1 (6 bases). Deletions cut 4 bases from V and 5 bases from J, with 11 bases between. CDR3 length: 13 residues. Germline assignment: CDR1 MNHEY and CDR2 SVGAGI. The CDR3 reads CASSSGHMYGYTF. In nucleotides, the CDR3 is TGTGCCAGCAGTTCGGGACACATGTATGGCTACACCTTC.

The genes are TRBV18 and TRBJ2-1; TRBD1 matches at 8 bases. Germline CDR1 is KGHSH and CDR2 is LQKENI. V dropped 4 bases and J dropped 8; count of bases not matched to a gene: 10. The CDR3 has 15 residues. In DNA, the CDR3 is TGTGCCAGCTCACAAAGTCCCGGGACAGGTTATGAGCAGTTCTTC. Its translation: CASSQSPGTGYEQFF.

The chain recombines TRBV30 with TRBJ1-2, with no clear D. Per germline, CDR1 GTSNPN and CDR2 SVGIG (reference sequence). Trimming removed 0 bases at V and 0 bases at J, with 5 bases between. This CDR3 has 13 residues. The CDR3 coding sequence is TGTGCCTGGAGTGTACCTGCTAACTATGGCTACACCTTC. Translating gives CAWSVPANYGYTF. Based on the CDR3 plus reference TRBV30 and TRBJ1-2, the full variable domain is SQTIHQWPATLVQPVGSPLSLECTVEGTSNPNLYWYRQAAGRGLQLLFYSVGIGQISSEVPQNLSASRPQDRQFILSSKKLLLSDSGFYLCAWSVPANYGYTFGSGTRLTVV.

The chain uses TRBV7-2 and TRBJ1-1, with no clear D. V gave up 4 bases and J gave up 0 bases, with 6 bases separating them. This CDR3 contains 13 residues. CDR1 SGHTA and CDR2 FQGNSA come from the germline V gene. The CDR3 nucleotides are TGTGCCAGCAGCTCACAGATGAACACTGAAGCTTTCTTT. Amino acid sequence: CASSSQMNTEAFF.

The J gene is TRBJ2-1, the V gene TRBV7-6, with no clear D. The CDR3 spans 15 residues. V was trimmed by 6 bases and J by 0 bases, leaving 12 bases between them. The germline V gene encodes CDR1 SGHVS and CDR2 FNYEAQ. DNA for the CDR3: TGTGCCAGCAGTTGGACCGCTAGCTCCTACAATGAGCAGTTCTTC. Its translation is CASSWTASSYNEQFF.

The chain uses TRBV5-1 and TRBJ2-3, with 7 bases matching TRBD2. The germline V gene encodes CDR1 SGHRS and CDR2 YFSETQ. The CDR3 length is 16 residues. V was pared by 1 base and J by 4 bases, with 9 bases of the junction left unmatched. CDR3 in DNA: TGCGCCAGCAGCTTGCGGGCCAGCGGGGCGGCAGATACGCAGTATTTT. It codes for CASSLRASGAADTQYF.

The rearrangement links TRBV27 to TRBJ1-5; no clear D gene. The length of the CDR3 is 12 residues. Germline CDR1 and CDR2: MNHEY and SMNVEV (reference sequence). Trimming shortened V by 8 bases and J by 5 bases, and 10 bases separated the two germline ends. CDR3 loop: CASGERYQPQHF. The CDR3 nucleotides are TGTGCCAGCGGCGAACGATATCAGCCCCAGCATTTT.

The V gene is TRBV19, the J gene TRBJ1-2, with 8 positions matching TRBD1. J gave up 5 bases and V 5 bases, and 10 bases lay outside the gene matches. CDR3 size: 15 residues. Germline lookup yields CDR1 LNHDA and CDR2 SQIVND (reference sequence). This CDR3 reads CASSPGGRGLYGYTF. The CDR3 DNA sequence: TGTGCCAGTAGTCCAGGGGGCAGGGGGCTTTATGGCTACACCTTC. Full variable domain (remainder filled in from reference TRBV19 and TRBJ1-2): DGGITQSPKYLFRKEGQNVTLSCEQNLNHDAMYWYRQDPGQGLRLIYYSQIVNDFQKGDIAEGYSVSREKKESFPLTVTSAQKNPTAFYLCASSPGGRGLYGYTFGSGTRLTVV.

This clone was found a few times. This rearrangement joins TRBV4-1 to TRBJ1-4; the match to TRBD1 covers 7 bases. CDR1 and CDR2 (germline): MGHRA, YSYEKL. V shed 1 base, J shed 8 bases, and the junction held 7 bases outside the gene matches. The CDR3 extends over 15 amino acids. The CDR3 nucleotides are TGCGCCAGCAGCCAAGGGCAGGGGGGGGAGGAAAAACTGTTTTTT. This gives the protein CASSQGQGGEEKLFF.

The chain combines TRBV7-9 with TRBJ2-2; D call uncertain. This CDR3 comprises 17 residues. Germline loops: CDR1 SEHNR, CDR2 FQNEAQ (reference sequence). Trimming removed 7 bases from V and 0 bases from J, with 18 bases in between. The CDR3 sequence: CASTPLPGQTNTGELFF. CDR3 coding DNA: TGTGCCAGCACCCCCCTCCCGGGCCAGACGAACACCGGGGAGCTGTTTTTT.

The V call is TRBV7-2, the J call TRBJ2-5; maybe TRBD2 (7 bases). This CDR3 comprises 14 residues. Looked up from germline, CDR1 is SGHTA and CDR2 is FQGNSA. V was clipped by 3 bases and J by 4 bases, with 12 bases between them. For the CDR3, the DNA is TGTGCCAGCAGCTTCGGGGGGCAGAGAGAGACCCAGTACTTC. Its translation is CASSFGGQRETQYF.

The chain couples TRBV13 to TRBJ2-7; D is tentatively TRBD1 or TRBD2 (6 bases each). This CDR3 is 16 amino acids long. V was trimmed by 3 bases and J by 3 bases, leaving 18 bases between them. Germline CDR1 PRHDT, CDR2 FYEKMQ (reference sequence). CDR3 DNA sequence: TGTGCCAGCAGCTTTTTACCGGGGGCGCGAAACTACGAGCAGTACTTC. Its translation is CASSFLPGARNYEQYF. The complete variable domain, with remaining parts taken from reference TRBV13 and TRBJ2-7, reads AAGVIQSPRHLIKEKRETATLKCYPIPRHDTVYWYQQGPGQDPQFLISFYEKMQSDKGSIPDRFSAQQFSDYHSELNMSSLELGDSALYFCASSFLPGARNYEQYFGPGTRLTVT.

This chain links TRBV7-3 with TRBJ2-7, with D hard to call. This CDR3 comprises 13 residues. In germline, CDR1 is SGHTA, CDR2 FQGTGA. Trimming removed 5 bases at V and 2 bases at J, with 10 bases between. The CDR3 DNA follows: TGTGCCAGCAGCACCCATCTGGCCTACGAGCAGTACTTC. Translating it yields CASSTHLAYEQYF. Using reference TRBV7-3 and TRBJ2-7 for the parts outside the CDR3, the full variable domain is GAGVSQTPSNKVTEKGKYVELRCDPISGHTALYWYRQSLGQGPEFLIYFQGTGAADDSGLPNDRFFAVRPEGSVSTLKIQRTERGDSAVYLCASSTHLAYEQYFGPGTRLTVT.

The rearrangement joins TRBV5-5 to TRBJ2-2, with 12 bases that match TRBD1. The CDR3 is made up of 19 amino acids. Per germline, CDR1 SGHKS and CDR2 YYEKEE (reference sequence). Trimming took 4 bases from V and 0 from J; bases not matched to a gene: 10. CDR3 bases: TGTGCCAGCAGCCCCCGGGACAGGGGGCGTTGGGCGAACACCGGGGAGCTGTTTTTT. The encoded protein is CASSPRDRGRWANTGELFF.

J is TRBJ1-1 and V is TRBV20-1; D call uncertain. This CDR3 is 11 amino acids long. The germline V gene encodes CDR1 DFQATT and CDR2 SNEGSKA (reference sequence). With 5 bases removed from V and 1 base from J, the gap between germline ends came to 5 bases. This CDR3 is CSAAGNTEAFF. The CDR3 DNA sequence: TGCAGTGCTGCAGGGAACACTGAAGCTTTCTTT.